Listed here are 27 T cell receptor beta chains from one sample, sequenced in a study of blood T cell repertoires in COVID-19. Sequencing was performed with immunoSEQ multiplex PCR; in TCRdb, only in-frame clones are kept and a portion is missing. The sample has about 170,000 clones, approximately 79% seen once. Sequencing was performed on peripheral blood. These receptors were obtained from a woman between 40 and 50 years old with COVID-19, enrolled during active disease.

The chain uses TRBV29-1 and TRBJ1-1; 8 bases match TRBD1. Germline loops: CDR1 SQVTM, CDR2 ANQGSEA. The CDR3 covers 11 residues. V shed 6 bases, J shed 9 bases, and the junction held 6 bases outside the gene matches. CDR3 bases: TGCAGCGTCTCCGGACAGGGCAAAGCTTTCTTT. Residues: CSVSGQGKAFF.

The chain is built from TRBV5-4 and TRBJ1-2; possibly TRBD1 for D (6 bases). This CDR3 has 13 amino acids. Germline CDR1 and CDR2: SGHNT and YYREEE (reference sequence). The V end lost 3 bases, the J end lost 4 bases, and 10 bases lay between the germline ends. Here the CDR3 DNA reads TGTGCCAGCAGCTCACAGGGCGGCTATGGCTACACCTTC. Translated, it gives CASSSQGGYGYTF.

The chain carries TRBV19 and TRBJ1-3; D unclear. The CDR3 runs 14 residues. CDR1 and CDR2 from the germline V gene are LNHDA and SQIVND (reference sequence). V was pared by 4 bases and J by 6 bases, with 13 bases between. Here the CDR3 reads CASSKERLLNTIYF. For the CDR3, the DNA is TGTGCCAGTAGTAAGGAAAGACTTCTAAACACCATATATTTT.

J is TRBJ2-2 and V is TRBV3-1 (or the pseudogene TRBV3-2); 7 bases are shared with TRBD1. Per the germline V gene, CDR1 is LGHDT and CDR2 is YNNKEL (reference sequence). The ends lost 5 bases at V and 4 bases at J; junction bases unmatched: 4. The CDR3 is 14 residues long. The CDR3 bases are TGTGCCAGCAGCATTTACAGGGGCACCGGGGAGCTGTTTTTT. It is translated as CASSIYRGTGELFF.

The CDR3 DNA reads TGTGCCAGCAGTTACAGGGGGGGATCACCCCTCCACTTT. This translates into CASSYRGGSPLHF. The chain recombines TRBV6-5 with TRBJ1-6; tentative D call: TRBD1 (6 bases). CDR1 MNHEY and CDR2 SVGAGI come from the germline V gene. V was trimmed by 2 bases and J by 10 bases, leaving 9 bases between them. This CDR3 region has 13 residues.

The chain joins TRBV2 to TRBJ1-2; 9 bases match TRBD1. CDR1 and CDR2 (germline): SNHLY, FYNNEI. The junction had 13 bases not matched to a gene; V was cut back by 7 bases and J by 7 bases. The CDR3 contains 15 residues. The chain's CDR3 is CASTPGQGTLGGYTF. CDR3 in DNA: TGTGCCAGCACCCCGGGACAGGGAACTTTGGGTGGCTACACCTTC.

The gene calls are TRBV15 and TRBJ2-1; 11 nucleotides agree with TRBD2. V lost 4 bases, J lost 9 bases, and 11 bases stayed unmatched. Germline values: CDR1 LNHNV, CDR2 YYDKDF (reference sequence). The CDR3 totals 16 residues. CDR3 loop: CATSTPYSGRVGEQFF. Here the CDR3 DNA reads TGTGCCACCAGCACTCCATATAGCGGGAGGGTTGGTGAGCAGTTCTTC.

In its sample, this clone was seen once. The chain employs TRBV9 and TRBJ2-5; D is uncertain. The CDR3 extends over 13 amino acids. With 0 bases removed from V and 5 bases from J, the gap between germline ends came to 8 bases. Germline V gene data show CDR1 as SGDLS and CDR2 as YYNGEE. For the CDR3, the DNA is TGTGCCAGCAGCGTAGATTTAGCCGAGACCCAGTACTTC. Translation gives CASSVDLAETQYF.

The chain joins TRBV15 to TRBJ1-6, with D possibly being TRBD1 (5 bases). CDR3 length: 16 amino acids. Germline V gene data show CDR1 as LNHNV and CDR2 as YYDKDF (reference sequence). V lost 0 bases and J 6 bases, leaving 12 bases between the germline ends. The CDR3 is CATSRDRQGGNSPLHF. DNA for the CDR3: TGTGCCACCAGCAGAGATAGGCAGGGTGGTAATTCACCCCTCCACTTT.

This clone was recorded once. This sequence joins TRBV7-2 and TRBJ2-5; D not certain. There are 13 residues in the CDR3. Trimming cost V 3 bases and J 3 bases, with 8 bases left between them. Germline CDR1 is SGHTA and CDR2 is FQGNSA. CDR3 nucleotide sequence: TGTGCCAGCAGCTTTTTCACAGAAGAGACCCAGTACTTC. As protein: CASSFFTEETQYF.

This rearrangement joins TRBV5-4 to TRBJ1-5; possibly TRBD1 for D (5 bases). The CDR3 contains 15 residues. Germline loops: CDR1 SGHNT, CDR2 YYREEE (reference sequence). Trimming removed 0 bases from V and 9 bases from J, with 16 bases in between. CDR3 protein: CASSLEGGGGGPQHF. For the CDR3, the DNA is TGTGCCAGCAGCTTGGAGGGCGGGGGAGGAGGGCCCCAGCATTTT.

The chain links TRBV7-3 to TRBJ2-2; D unclear. The length of the CDR3 is 14 residues. Deletions cut 0 bases from V and 0 bases from J, with 2 bases between. Germline lookup yields CDR1 SGHTA and CDR2 FQGTGA. CDR3 protein: CASSLTANTGELFF. CDR3 bases: TGTGCCAGCAGCTTAACCGCGAACACCGGGGAGCTGTTTTTT.

CDR3 bases: TGCGCCAGCAGCAAAACCGGGACAGGTCAAGAGACCCAGTACTTC. Its translation is CASSKTGTGQETQYF. The chain links TRBV5-1 to TRBJ2-5; 8 bases map to TRBD1. Trimming at V came to 4 bases and at J to 2 bases, leaving 7 bases not matched to a gene. CDR3 length: 15 amino acids. CDR1 and CDR2 (germline): SGHRS, YFSETQ.

The chain links TRBV5-1 to TRBJ1-6; the D is unclear. The CDR3 has 15 residues. Trimming cost V 0 bases and J 7 bases, with 11 bases left between them. In germline, CDR1 is SGHRS, CDR2 YFSETQ. The DNA of the CDR3 is TGCGCCAGCAGCTTGGGTGCGACAAAAAATTCACCCCTCCACTTT. Protein product: CASSLGATKNSPLHF.

The chain has TRBV7-6 and TRBJ2-1, with 13 bases identical to TRBD2. The CDR3 runs 16 residues. Per germline, CDR1 SGHVS and CDR2 FNYEAQ. With 5 bases clipped from V and 7 bases from J, the junction kept 8 bases outside the gene matches. The CDR3 DNA follows: TGTGCCAGCAGCCTACGGACTAGCGGGGGTTATAATGAGCAGTTCTTC. It specifies CASSLRTSGGYNEQFF.

This rearrangement joins TRBV7-3 to TRBJ2-5, with 11 bases matching TRBD2. The V gene end was trimmed by 4 bases and the J gene end by 2 bases; junction bases not matched to a gene: 6. Germline V gene lookup returns CDR1 SGHTA and CDR2 FQGTGA. This CDR3 region has 16 residues. The CDR3 coding sequence is TGTGCCAGCAGCTCCTTAGCGGGAGGGACTCAAGAGACCCAGTACTTC. It codes for CASSSLAGGTQETQYF.

The gene calls are TRBV4-1 and TRBJ2-7; 8 bases are shared with TRBD2. Germline CDR1 is MGHRA and CDR2 is YSYEKL. The V gene end was trimmed by 0 bases and the J gene end by 0 bases; junction bases not matched to a gene: 4. This CDR3 spans 16 amino acids. The DNA of the CDR3 is TGCGCCAGCAGCCAAGAAGGGACTAGTGGCTCCTACGAGCAGTACTTC. Translating gives CASSQEGTSGSYEQYF.

The rearrangement joins TRBV13 to TRBJ1-6; no clear D gene. The CDR3 runs 14 residues. V lost 0 bases, J lost 6 bases, and 6 bases lay in between. Germline CDR1 and CDR2: PRHDT and FYEKMQ (reference sequence). Here the CDR3 reads CASSLGLSNSPLHF. CDR3 DNA sequence: TGTGCCAGCAGCTTAGGACTTAGTAATTCACCCCTCCACTTT.

The V and J genes are TRBV6-5 and TRBJ1-2; maybe TRBD1 (6 bases). Germline CDR1 and CDR2: MNHEY and SVGAGI. Trimming stripped 7 bases from V and 5 bases from J, with 11 bases between. The CDR3 spans 12 residues. CDR3 nucleotide sequence: TGTGCCAGCACCAAAGGGGGTTATGGCTACACCTTC. It specifies CASTKGGYGYTF.

The chain combines TRBV6-2 or TRBV6-3 with TRBJ2-7; D is undetermined. The CDR3 is 14 residues long. Germline values: CDR1 MNHEY, CDR2 SVGEGT. Trimming pared 2 bases from V and 2 bases from J, leaving 10 bases between. The CDR3 reads CASSYAGLAYEQYF. The DNA for the CDR3 is TGTGCCAGCAGTTACGCAGGTTTAGCCTACGAGCAGTACTTC.

The rearrangement uses TRBV28 and TRBJ2-7, with D unresolved. The V end lost 7 bases, the J end lost 4 bases, and 17 bases lay between the germline ends. The germline gives CDR1 MDHEN, CDR2 SYDVKM. CDR3 length: 14 residues. The CDR3 DNA is TGTGCCAGCATTAGTAGAAAGAGTGGTTACGAGCAGTACTTC. It translates to CASISRKSGYEQYF.

V and J are TRBV6-5 and TRBJ2-3, with D possibly being TRBD2 (5 bases). Trimming shortened V by 6 bases and J by 1 base, and 11 bases separated the two germline ends. The CDR3 loop spans 14 amino acids. Germline-derived CDR1 and CDR2 are MNHEY and SVGAGI. This CDR3 is CASRPGMGTDTQYF. CDR3 sequence (DNA): TGTGCCAGCAGGCCGGGGATGGGCACAGATACGCAGTATTTT.

The chain has TRBV5-1 and TRBJ2-5; TRBD1 is a possible D gene (5 bases). V was shortened by 4 bases and J by 2 bases, with 15 bases between the two germline ends. In germline, CDR1 is SGHRS, CDR2 YFSETQ. The length of the CDR3 is 15 residues. This chain's CDR3 is CASSAQWGFQETQYF. In DNA form, the CDR3 reads TGCGCCAGCAGCGCGCAATGGGGCTTTCAAGAGACCCAGTACTTC.

The chain is built from TRBV2 and TRBJ2-5, with D possibly being TRBD1 (5 bases). The CDR3 sequence is 13 residues long. V was cut by 4 bases and J by 5 bases, with 11 bases left in between. The germline V gene encodes CDR1 SNHLY and CDR2 FYNNEI. CDR3 protein: CASSAGHRETQYF. The CDR3 DNA follows: TGTGCCAGCAGTGCAGGACACCGGGAGACCCAGTACTTC.

A single count supports this clone. The chain couples TRBV6-5 to TRBJ1-1, with a weak D call TRBD1 (6 bases). The V and J ends lost 4 bases and 0 bases respectively, with 15 bases between them. The CDR3 extends over 16 amino acids. CDR1 and CDR2 from the germline V gene are MNHEY and SVGAGI. As DNA, the CDR3 is TGTGCCAGCAGTTCCGGGACACGACTTGTGAACACTGAAGCTTTCTTT. This codes for CASSSGTRLVNTEAFF.

The chain joins TRBV11-2 to TRBJ1-1, with D perhaps TRBD1 (6 bases). The CDR3 consists of 15 residues. Trimming shortened V by 1 base and J by 4 bases, and 13 bases separated the two germline ends. In germline, CDR1 is SGHAT, CDR2 FQNNGV. The CDR3, as DNA: TGTGCCAGCAGCTTAGGAGGGGGAAGCGGCACTGAAGCTTTCTTT. The encoded protein is CASSLGGGSGTEAFF.

The gene calls are TRBV23-1 and TRBJ1-5; D remains ambiguous. TRBV23-1 is an ORF for which the function is uncertain. Trimming left V 4 bases short and J 2 bases short, with 15 bases between. This CDR3 spans 16 amino acids. CDR3 bases: TGCGCCAGCAGTCTTTGGCGGAGGGAGGGCAATCAGCCCCAGCATTTT. Translating it yields CASSLWRREGNQPQHF.